This record concerns one TCR beta chain sequence. Study processing details: The assay estimated nucleated cells by amplifying reference gene primers. Generated by immunoSEQ multiplex PCR, the TCRdb table keeps only in-frame clones and is missing some. The DNA gave D and trimming, while V, J and clone size come from that table. The repertoire holds 410,000 or so clones, with about 88% as singletons. These data belong to a study of blood T cell repertoires in COVID-19. Looking at the study overall: COVID-19 samples collected from the United States, Italy and Spain covered acute and convalescent phases. The cDNA or gDNA used as material had been derived from T cells, B-cell-depleted T cells, or PBMCs.

Patients in Seattle were enrolled during active infection, then followed longitudinally. The CDR3 covers 14 residues. The germline V gene has CDR1 MNHEY and CDR2 SVGAGI. V dropped 6 bases and J dropped 5 bases, with 14 bases sitting between them. The receptor was derived from a woman between 35 and 50 years old with COVID-19, enrolled during active disease. This chain connects TRBV6-5 to TRBJ1-5; D may be TRBD1 (6 bases). The sample consisted of peripheral blood. The CDR3 is CASSDRHGDQPQHF. Here the CDR3 DNA reads TGTGCCAGCAGCGACAGGCATGGGGATCAGCCCCAGCATTTT.